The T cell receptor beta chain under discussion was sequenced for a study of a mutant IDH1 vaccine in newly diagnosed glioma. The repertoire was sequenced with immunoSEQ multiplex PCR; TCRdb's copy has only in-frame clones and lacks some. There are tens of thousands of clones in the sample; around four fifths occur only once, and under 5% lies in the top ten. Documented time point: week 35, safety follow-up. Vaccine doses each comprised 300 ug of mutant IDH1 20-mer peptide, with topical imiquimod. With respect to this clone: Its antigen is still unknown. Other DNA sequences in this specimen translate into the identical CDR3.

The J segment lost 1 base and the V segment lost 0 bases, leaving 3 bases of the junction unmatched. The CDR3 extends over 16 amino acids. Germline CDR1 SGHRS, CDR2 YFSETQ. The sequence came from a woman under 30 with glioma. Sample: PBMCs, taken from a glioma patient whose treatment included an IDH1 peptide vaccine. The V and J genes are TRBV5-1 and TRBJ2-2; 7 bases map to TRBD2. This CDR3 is CASSLGLAGNTGELFF. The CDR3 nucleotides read TGCGCCAGCAGCTTGGGGTTAGCGGGGAACACCGGGGAGCTGTTTTTT. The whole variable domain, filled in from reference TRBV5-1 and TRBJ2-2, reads KAGVTQTPRYLIKTRGQQVTLSCSPISGHRSVSWYQQTPGQGLQFLFEYFSETQRNKGNFPGRFSGRQFSNSRSEMNVSTLELGDSALYLCASSLGLAGNTGELFFGEGSRLTVL.